A single sample gave rise to the 14 T cell receptor beta chains below, sequenced in a study of control samples from healthy donors and cancer patients. This table comes from immunoSEQ multiplex PCR, and its TCRdb copy is limited to in-frame clones, with some not included. The sample shows over 110,000 clones, around 90% of them seen only once. Sequencing used blood. The receptors were gathered from a man aged 25 to 40 in good health.

This clone was recorded only once. The chain carries TRBV6-4 and TRBJ1-5, with 9 bases aligning to TRBD1. V trimming: 3 bases; J trimming: 5 bases; junction bases outside the gene matches: 5. The V gene's germline CDR1 is MRHNA and CDR2 SNTAGT. The length of the CDR3 is 15 residues. CDR3 DNA sequence: TGTGCCAGCAGTGAGAACAGGGGGCTGGATCAGCCCCAGCATTTT. Its protein product is CASSENRGLDQPQHF.

The J gene is TRBJ1-5, the V gene TRBV7-8; tentatively, D is TRBD1 (6 bases). CDR1 SGHVS and CDR2 FQNEAQ come from the germline V gene. Between the trimmed V and J ends, which lost 5 bases and 2 bases, there was a span of 16 bases. The CDR3 totals 16 residues. CDR3: CASSPGTLGRNQPQHF. In DNA form, the CDR3 reads TGTGCCAGCAGCCCGGGGACATTAGGTCGCAATCAGCCCCAGCATTTT.

The V gene is TRBV6-5, the J gene TRBJ1-2; D unclear. From germline, CDR1 is MNHEY and CDR2 SVGAGI. The CDR3 runs 16 residues. V was trimmed by 4 bases and J by 3 bases, leaving 18 bases between them. CDR3 region: CASSSRTLALDYGYTF. CDR3 in DNA: TGTGCCAGCAGTTCCCGGACGCTAGCCCTTGACTATGGCTACACCTTC.

The V and J genes are TRBV9 and TRBJ2-1; D gene unclear. Germline CDR1 SGDLS, CDR2 YYNGEE. V lost 4 bases and J lost 6, with 11 bases in between. The CDR3 has 13 residues. The CDR3 loop is CASSPRVVNEQFF. The CDR3 region has the DNA TGTGCCAGCAGCCCGCGTGTGGTCAATGAGCAGTTCTTC.

This chain uses TRBV5-4 with TRBJ2-6; D not resolved. Deletions cut 1 base from V and 3 bases from J, with 8 bases between. This CDR3 is 15 amino acids long. Germline CDR1 and CDR2: SGHNT and YYREEE (reference sequence). The CDR3 nucleotides read TGTGCCAGCAGCTTGTGGGCCGTTGGGGCCAACGTCCTGACTTTC. Translated, it gives CASSLWAVGANVLTF. The full variable domain, its missing parts supplied by reference TRBV5-4 and TRBJ2-6, is ETGVTQSPTHLIKTRGQQVTLRCSSQSGHNTVSWYQQALGQGPQFIFQYYREEENGRGNFPPRFSGLQFPNYSSELNVNALELDDSALYLCASSLWAVGANVLTFGAGSRLTVL.

This clone has just a few counts. This rearrangement joins TRBV7-3 to TRBJ2-3, with 13 bases that match TRBD2. The germline V gene has CDR1 SGHTA and CDR2 FQGTGA. CDR3 length: 24 amino acids. Germline trimming cut 1 base from V and 0 bases from J; bases unmatched to any gene: 22. The chain's CDR3 is CASSLMDRKLIPGLAGKSTDTQYF. CDR3 DNA: TGTGCCAGCAGCTTAATGGACAGAAAACTAATTCCGGGACTAGCGGGGAAGAGCACAGATACGCAGTATTTT.

This clone was counted a few times. The rearrangement uses TRBV6-1 and TRBJ2-4, with D possibly being TRBD2 (5 bases). V shed 3 bases and J shed 4 bases, with 7 bases lying between them. Germline V gene data show CDR1 as MNHNS and CDR2 as SASEGT. This CDR3 spans 13 amino acids. The CDR3 nucleotides read TGTGCCAGCAGTGAGGGAGAAAAAAACATTCAGTACTTC. Protein product: CASSEGEKNIQYF.

The V gene is TRBV7-3, the J gene TRBJ2-1; 14 nucleotides line up with TRBD2. Unmatched junction bases numbered 10, after V lost 5 bases and J lost 4 bases. The CDR3 is 18 residues long. CDR1 is SGHTA, CDR2 FQGTGA, per germline. CDR3 DNA sequence: TGTGCCAGCAGCCCATTCGGGACTAGCGGGGGCTTTTACAATGAGCAGTTCTTC. Translated: CASSPFGTSGGFYNEQFF.

This clone was counted only a few times. The gene calls are TRBV9 and TRBJ1-6; D perhaps matches TRBD1 (5 bases). Trimming pared 4 bases from V and 7 bases from J, leaving 33 bases between. Germline values: CDR1 SGDLS, CDR2 YYNGEE. This CDR3 comprises 21 residues. This CDR3 reads CASSSQNRNPQGRLENSPLHF. Written as DNA, the CDR3 is TGTGCCAGCAGCTCCCAAAATCGGAACCCTCAGGGACGGCTAGAAAATTCACCCCTCCACTTT.

The chain combines TRBV3-1 (or the pseudogene TRBV3-2) with TRBJ2-1; TRBD1 matches at 7 bases. CDR3 length: 15 residues. Germline V gene lookup returns CDR1 LGHDT and CDR2 YNNKEL (reference sequence). V trimming: 6 bases; J trimming: 0 bases; junction bases outside the gene matches: 5. Written as DNA, the CDR3 is TGTGCCAGCAGTCTGGACAGGAGCTCCTACAATGAGCAGTTCTTC. Amino acids: CASSLDRSSYNEQFF.

The rearrangement uses TRBV19 and TRBJ1-1; TRBD1 matches at 7 bases. Per germline, CDR1 LNHDA and CDR2 SQIVND (reference sequence). Trimming cost V 7 bases and J 0 bases; bases outside gene matches: 2. CDR3 length equals 13 residues. This chain's CDR3 is CASMGQLNTEAFF. The CDR3 DNA follows: TGTGCCAGTATGGGACAGCTGAACACTGAAGCTTTCTTT.

This chain joins TRBV5-8 and TRBJ1-1; D gene unclear. The CDR3 loop spans 13 amino acids. The ends were cut back, 4 bases at V and 4 bases at J, with 11 bases in the middle. CDR1 is SGHTS, CDR2 YDEGEE, per germline. CDR3 amino acids: CASSTPLATEAFF. CDR3 coding DNA: TGTGCCAGCAGCACCCCCCTGGCCACTGAAGCTTTCTTT.

The chain uses TRBV28 and TRBJ2-3; 14 bases line up with TRBD2. V was pared by 5 bases and J by 3 bases, with 1 base of the junction left unmatched. The CDR3 consists of 15 residues. Germline CDR1 MDHEN, CDR2 SYDVKM. In DNA form, the CDR3 reads TGTGCCAGCAGTCGGACTAGCGGGAGGACAGATACGCAGTATTTT. This codes for CASSRTSGRTDTQYF. Complete variable domain (other parts from reference TRBV28 and TRBJ2-3): DVKVTQSSRYLVKRTGEKVFLECVQDMDHENMFWYRQDPGLGLRLIYFSYDVKMKEKGDIPEGYSVSREKKERFSLILESASTNQTSMYLCASSRTSGRTDTQYFGPGTRLTVL.

The genes are TRBV4-1 and TRBJ1-4, with 7 bases lining up with TRBD1. From germline, CDR1 is MGHRA and CDR2 YSYEKL. The V segment lost 0 bases and the J segment 7 bases; nucleotides outside the gene matches: 8. This CDR3 comprises 16 residues. The CDR3 coding sequence is TGCGCCAGCAGCCAAGAGTCGGCGACAGGGTCTGAAAAACTGTTTTTT. This translates into CASSQESATGSEKLFF.